The following is a T cell receptor beta chain sequence with its context. What it binds is not known. Each CDR3 protein is one row after TCRdb ran MiXCR on the RT-PCR reads. The data contain some 640,000 distinct CDR3 sequences, approximately 15% of them singletons. This record comes from a study of response to subunit inactivated influenza vaccine. Study conclusions and caveats: Few additional T cells are recruited per seasonal influenza vaccination, authors suggested.

This clonotype was obtained from a man over 45 who received an inactivated influenza vaccine. The specimen was PBMCs from blood, collected 14 to 15 days before vaccination.

This CDR3 reads CSARVTGQPYEQYF. CDR3 sequence (DNA): TGCAGTGCTAGAGTTACCGGACAACCCTACGAGCAGTACTTC. The chain uses TRBV20-1 and TRBJ2-7; D perhaps matches TRBD1 (5 bases). The CDR3 runs 14 residues. V was trimmed by 1 base and J by 2 bases, leaving 12 bases between them. From germline, CDR1 is DFQATT and CDR2 SNEGSKA (reference sequence).